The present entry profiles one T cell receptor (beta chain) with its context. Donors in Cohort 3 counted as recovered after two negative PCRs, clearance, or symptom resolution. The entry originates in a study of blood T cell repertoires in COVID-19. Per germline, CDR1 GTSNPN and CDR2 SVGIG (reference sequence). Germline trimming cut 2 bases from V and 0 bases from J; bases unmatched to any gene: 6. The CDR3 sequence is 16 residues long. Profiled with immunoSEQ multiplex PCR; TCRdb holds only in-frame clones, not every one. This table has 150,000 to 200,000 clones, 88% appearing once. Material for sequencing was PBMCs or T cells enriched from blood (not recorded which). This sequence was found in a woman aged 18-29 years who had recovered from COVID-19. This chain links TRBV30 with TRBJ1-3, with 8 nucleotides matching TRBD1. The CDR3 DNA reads TGTGCCTGGAGTCTTCCCACAGGGGGCTCTGGAAACACCATATATTTT. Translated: CAWSLPTGGSGNTIYF.